The subject of this entry is one TCR beta chain. Its antigen is as yet unknown. Time point meaning: week 11, during vaccination. The investigators gave 300 ug of mutant IDH1 20-mer peptide in each vaccine dose, together with topical imiquimod. TCRdb keeps only in-frame clones here, not all; method: immunoSEQ multiplex PCR. The sample contains around 130,000 clones, roughly 77% of which appear only once. This entry belongs to a study of a mutant IDH1 vaccine in newly diagnosed glioma. The wider study: Sex distribution of treated patients was approximately 62% male and 37.5% female; mean age was 40.4 years. Prior therapy was radiotherapy, temozolomide, or both; most received both.

With 1 base removed from V and 9 bases from J, the gap between germline ends came to 17 bases. Germline loops: CDR1 SGDLS, CDR2 YYNGEE. The CDR3 spans 15 residues. Study conclusions and caveats: Evidence of vaccine-induced immune responses was documented in around 93% of patients. Seemingly, pseudoprogression had no relation to changes in the top peripheral T cell clonotypes.

The rearrangement joins TRBV9 to TRBJ2-1; D is possibly TRBD2 (6 bases). The material was PBMCs, obtained from a glioma patient whose treatment included an IDH1 peptide vaccine. The TCR comes from a man between 35 and 55 years old with glioma. In DNA, the CDR3 is TGTGCCAGCAGCGTACTAGCGACCTTTCAGGGTGAGCAGTTCTTC. It encodes CASSVLATFQGEQFF. Together with reference TRBV9 and TRBJ2-1, the CDR3 gives the full variable domain: DSGVTQTPKHLITATGQRVTLRCSPRSGDLSVYWYQQSLDQGLQFLIQYYNGEERAKGNILERFSAQQFPDLHSELNLSSLELGDSALYFCASSVLATFQGEQFFGPGTRLTVL.